This T cell receptor beta chain stems from a study of blood T cell repertoires in COVID-19. Study at large: Sites across the United States, Italy and Spain contributed samples from acute and convalescent COVID-19. In each case, the material was cDNA or gDNA derived from T cells, B-cell-depleted T cells, or PBMCs.

Produced via immunoSEQ multiplex PCR; TCRdb's table is partial and in-frame only. Among more than 250,000 clones listed, approximately 84% were seen once. The sequenced sample consisted of peripheral blood. The clonotype originates from a human donor in a cohort sampled during active COVID-19.

The DNA for the CDR3 is TGTGCCATCAGTAGCCTGCAGGGGGCTCGGGAGCAGTACTTC. Protein: CAISSLQGAREQYF. The V and J genes are TRBV10-3 and TRBJ2-7; 8 bases match TRBD1. Germline CDR1 and CDR2: ENHRY and SYGVKD. V was pared by 5 bases and J by 7 bases, with 10 bases of the junction left unmatched. The CDR3 length is 14 residues.